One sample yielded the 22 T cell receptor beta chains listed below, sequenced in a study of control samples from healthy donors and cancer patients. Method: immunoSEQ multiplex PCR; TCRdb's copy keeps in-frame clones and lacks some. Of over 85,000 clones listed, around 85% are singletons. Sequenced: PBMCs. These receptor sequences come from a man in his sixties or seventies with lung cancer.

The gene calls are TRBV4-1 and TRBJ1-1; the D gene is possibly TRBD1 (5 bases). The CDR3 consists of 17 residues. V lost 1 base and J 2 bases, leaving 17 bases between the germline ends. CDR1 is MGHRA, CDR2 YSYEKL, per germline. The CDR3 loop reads CASSQARGDGVNTEAFF. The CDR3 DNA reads TGCGCCAGCAGCCAAGCTCGAGGGGACGGGGTAAACACTGAAGCTTTCTTT.

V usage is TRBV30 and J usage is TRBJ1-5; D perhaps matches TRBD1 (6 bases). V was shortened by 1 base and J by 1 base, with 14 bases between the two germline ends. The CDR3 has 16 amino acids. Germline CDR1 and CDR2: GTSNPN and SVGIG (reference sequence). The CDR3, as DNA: TGTGCCTGGAGTGCAGAGACAGGTAGGAGCAATCAGCCCCAGCATTTT. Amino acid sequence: CAWSAETGRSNQPQHF.

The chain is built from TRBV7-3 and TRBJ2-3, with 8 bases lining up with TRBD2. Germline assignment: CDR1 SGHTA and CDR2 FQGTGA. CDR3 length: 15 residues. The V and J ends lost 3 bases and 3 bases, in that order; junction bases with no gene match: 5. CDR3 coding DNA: TGTGCCAGCAGCTTCGCTACGGGGGGGACAGATACGCAGTATTTT. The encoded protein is CASSFATGGTDTQYF. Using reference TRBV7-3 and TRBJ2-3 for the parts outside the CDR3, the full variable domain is GAGVSQTPSNKVTEKGKYVELRCDPISGHTALYWYRQSLGQGPEFLIYFQGTGAADDSGLPNDRFFAVRPEGSVSTLKIQRTERGDSAVYLCASSFATGGTDTQYFGPGTRLTVL.

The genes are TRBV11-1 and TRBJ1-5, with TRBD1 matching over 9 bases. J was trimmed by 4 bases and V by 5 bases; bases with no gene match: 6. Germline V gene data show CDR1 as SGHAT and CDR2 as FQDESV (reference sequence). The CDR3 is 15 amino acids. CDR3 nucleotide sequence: TGTGCCAGCAGCCGATCGACAGGGGGGAATCAGCCCCAGCATTTT. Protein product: CASSRSTGGNQPQHF.

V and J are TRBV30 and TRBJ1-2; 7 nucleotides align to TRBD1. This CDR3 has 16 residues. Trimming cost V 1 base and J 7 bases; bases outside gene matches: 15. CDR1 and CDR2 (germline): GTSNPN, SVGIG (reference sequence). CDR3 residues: CAWSGGTADLRRGYTF. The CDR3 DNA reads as TGTGCCTGGAGTGGAGGGACAGCGGATCTTCGGCGTGGCTACACCTTC. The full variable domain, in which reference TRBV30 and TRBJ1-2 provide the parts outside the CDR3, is SQTIHQWPATLVQPVGSPLSLECTVEGTSNPNLYWYRQAAGRGLQLLFYSVGIGQISSEVPQNLSASRPQDRQFILSSKKLLLSDSGFYLCAWSGGTADLRRGYTFGSGTRLTVV.

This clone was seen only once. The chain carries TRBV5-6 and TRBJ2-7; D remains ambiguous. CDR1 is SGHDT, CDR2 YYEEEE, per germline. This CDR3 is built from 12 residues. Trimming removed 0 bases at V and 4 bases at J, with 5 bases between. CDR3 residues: CASSLAKYEQYF. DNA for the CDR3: TGTGCCAGCAGCTTGGCCAAATACGAGCAGTACTTC.

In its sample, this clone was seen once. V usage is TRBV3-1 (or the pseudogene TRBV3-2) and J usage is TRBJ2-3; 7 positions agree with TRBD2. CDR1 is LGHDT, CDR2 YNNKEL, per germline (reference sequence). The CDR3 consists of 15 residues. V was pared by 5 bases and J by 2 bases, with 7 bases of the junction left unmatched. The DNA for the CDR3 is TGTGCCAGCAGCGGCTTTGGGGGGGTCACAGATACGCAGTATTTT. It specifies CASSGFGGVTDTQYF.

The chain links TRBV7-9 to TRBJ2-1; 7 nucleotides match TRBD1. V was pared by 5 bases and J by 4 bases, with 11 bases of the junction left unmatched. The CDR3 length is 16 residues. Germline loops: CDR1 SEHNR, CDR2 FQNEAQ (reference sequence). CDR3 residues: CASSTRGGPLYNEQFF. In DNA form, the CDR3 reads TGTGCCAGCAGCACCAGAGGGGGCCCCCTTTACAATGAGCAGTTCTTC. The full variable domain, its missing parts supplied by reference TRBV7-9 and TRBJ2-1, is DTGVSQNPRHKITKRGQNVTFRCDPISEHNRLYWYRQTLGQGPEFLTYFQNEAQLEKSRLLSDRFSAERPKGSFSTLEIQRTEQGDSAMYLCASSTRGGPLYNEQFFGPGTRLTVL.

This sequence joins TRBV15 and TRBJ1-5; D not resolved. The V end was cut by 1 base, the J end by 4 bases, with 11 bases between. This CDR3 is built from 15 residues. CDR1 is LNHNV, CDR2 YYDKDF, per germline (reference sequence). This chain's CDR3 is CATSRGGPKNQPQHF. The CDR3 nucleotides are TGTGCCACCAGCAGAGGCGGACCCAAAAATCAGCCCCAGCATTTT.

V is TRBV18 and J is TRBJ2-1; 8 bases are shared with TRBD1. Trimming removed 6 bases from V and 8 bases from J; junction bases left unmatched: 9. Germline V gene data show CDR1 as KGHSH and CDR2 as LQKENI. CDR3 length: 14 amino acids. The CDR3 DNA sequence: TGTGCCAGCTCTCCGGACAGGGTCGGATATGAGCAGTTCTTC. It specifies CASSPDRVGYEQFF.

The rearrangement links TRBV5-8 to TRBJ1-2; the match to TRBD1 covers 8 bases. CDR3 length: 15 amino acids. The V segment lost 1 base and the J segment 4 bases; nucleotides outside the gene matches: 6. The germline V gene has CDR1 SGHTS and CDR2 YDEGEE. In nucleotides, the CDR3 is TGTGCCAGCAGCTTGACAGGGGGAGTAAGCTATGGCTACACCTTC. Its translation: CASSLTGGVSYGYTF. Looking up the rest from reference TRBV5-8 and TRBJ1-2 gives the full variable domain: EAGVTQSPTHLIKTRGQQATLRCSPISGHTSVYWYQQALGLGLQFLLWYDEGEERNRGNFPPRFSGRQFPNYSSELNVNALELEDSALYLCASSLTGGVSYGYTFGSGTRLTVV.

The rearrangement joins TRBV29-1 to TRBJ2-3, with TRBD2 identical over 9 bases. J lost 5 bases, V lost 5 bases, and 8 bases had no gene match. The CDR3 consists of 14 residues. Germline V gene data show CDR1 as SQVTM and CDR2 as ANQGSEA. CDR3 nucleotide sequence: TGCAGCGTTCAAAGCGGGGGGCGTCAAGATACGCAGTATTTT. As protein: CSVQSGGRQDTQYF.

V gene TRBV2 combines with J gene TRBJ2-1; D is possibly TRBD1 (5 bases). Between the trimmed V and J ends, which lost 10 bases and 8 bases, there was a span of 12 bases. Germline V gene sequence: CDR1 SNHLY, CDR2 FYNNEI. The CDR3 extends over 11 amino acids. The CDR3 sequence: CANSQADEQFF. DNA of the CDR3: TGTGCCAACTCACAGGCGGATGAGCAGTTCTTC.

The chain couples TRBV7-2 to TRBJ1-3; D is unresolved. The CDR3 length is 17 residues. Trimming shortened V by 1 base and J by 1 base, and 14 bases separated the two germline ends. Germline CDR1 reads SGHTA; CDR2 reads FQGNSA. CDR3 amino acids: CASSLVPPGRSGNTIYF. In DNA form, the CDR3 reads TGTGCCAGCAGCTTAGTACCCCCGGGAAGGTCTGGAAACACCATATATTTT.

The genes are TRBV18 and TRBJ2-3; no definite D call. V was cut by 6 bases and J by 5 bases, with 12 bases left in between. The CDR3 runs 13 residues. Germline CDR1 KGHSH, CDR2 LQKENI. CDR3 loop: CASSSLSKDTQYF. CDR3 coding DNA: TGTGCCAGCTCCTCCTTGTCTAAAGATACGCAGTATTTT.

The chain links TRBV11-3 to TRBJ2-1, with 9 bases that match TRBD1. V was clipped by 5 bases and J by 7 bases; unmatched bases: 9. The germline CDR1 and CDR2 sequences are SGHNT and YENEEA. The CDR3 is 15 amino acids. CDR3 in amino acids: CASSHGTGKRNEQFF. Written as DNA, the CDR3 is TGTGCCAGCAGCCACGGGACAGGGAAACGGAATGAGCAGTTCTTC.

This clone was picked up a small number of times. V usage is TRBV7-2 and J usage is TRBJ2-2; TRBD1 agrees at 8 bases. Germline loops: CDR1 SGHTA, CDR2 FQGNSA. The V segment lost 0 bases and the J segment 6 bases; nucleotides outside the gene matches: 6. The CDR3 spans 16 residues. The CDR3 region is CASSLATLQGAGELFF. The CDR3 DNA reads TGTGCCAGCAGCTTAGCGACTTTACAGGGGGCCGGGGAGCTGTTTTTT.

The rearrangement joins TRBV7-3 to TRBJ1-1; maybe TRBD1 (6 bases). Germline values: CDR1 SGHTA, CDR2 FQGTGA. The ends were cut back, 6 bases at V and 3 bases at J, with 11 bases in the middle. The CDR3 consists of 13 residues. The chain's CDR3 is CASSHGQYTEAFF. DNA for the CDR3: TGTGCCAGCAGTCACGGACAGTACACTGAAGCTTTCTTT.

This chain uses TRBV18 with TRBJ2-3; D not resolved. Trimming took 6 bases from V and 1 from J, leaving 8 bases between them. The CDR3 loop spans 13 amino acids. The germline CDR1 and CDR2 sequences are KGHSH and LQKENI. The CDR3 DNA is TGTGCCAGCTCCCCTTGGGGCACAGATACGCAGTATTTT. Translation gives CASSPWGTDTQYF.

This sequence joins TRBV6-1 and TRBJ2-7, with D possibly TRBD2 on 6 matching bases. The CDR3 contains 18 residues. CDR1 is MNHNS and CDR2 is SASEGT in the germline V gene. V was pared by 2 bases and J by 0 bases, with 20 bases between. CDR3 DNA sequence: TGTGCCAGCAGTGAAAGGGGAGCGGAGCGGGCCGACTCCTACGAGCAGTACTTC. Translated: CASSERGAERADSYEQYF.

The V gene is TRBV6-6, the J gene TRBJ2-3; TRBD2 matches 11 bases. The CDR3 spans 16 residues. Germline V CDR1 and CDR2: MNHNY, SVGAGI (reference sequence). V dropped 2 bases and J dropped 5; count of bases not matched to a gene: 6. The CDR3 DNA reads TGTGCCAGCAGTTACACTAGCGGGGGTCCCTTAGATACGCAGTATTTT. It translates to CASSYTSGGPLDTQYF.

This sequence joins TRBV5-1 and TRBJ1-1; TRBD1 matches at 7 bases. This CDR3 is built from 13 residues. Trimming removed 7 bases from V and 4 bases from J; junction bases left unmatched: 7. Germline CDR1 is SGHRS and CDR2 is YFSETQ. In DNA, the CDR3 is TGCGCCAGCTCGACAGGGACGGCCACTGAAGCTTTCTTT. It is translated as CASSTGTATEAFF.